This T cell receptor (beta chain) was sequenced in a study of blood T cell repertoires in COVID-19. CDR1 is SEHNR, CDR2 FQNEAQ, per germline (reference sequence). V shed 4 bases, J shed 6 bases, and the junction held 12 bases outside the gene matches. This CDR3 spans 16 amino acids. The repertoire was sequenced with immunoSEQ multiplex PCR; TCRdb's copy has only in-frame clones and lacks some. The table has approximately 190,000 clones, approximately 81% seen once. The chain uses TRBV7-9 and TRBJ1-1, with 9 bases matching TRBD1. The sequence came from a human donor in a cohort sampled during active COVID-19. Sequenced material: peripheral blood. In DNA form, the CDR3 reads TGTGCCAGCAGCTCCCTATCTGGGGACAGGGATCCTGAAGCTTTCTTT. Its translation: CASSSLSGDRDPEAFF.